Following are 5 T cell receptor beta chains from one sample sequenced in a study of cytomegalovirus exposure and HLA in healthy donors. PCR employed 60 Vbeta and 13 Jbeta primers. TCRdb's copy holds only in-frame clones and misses some; the assay was immunoSEQ multiplex PCR. Of around 120,000 clones listed, 9.5% are singletons. What was sequenced was PBMCs. All receptors derive from a man between 25 and 39 years old in good health and CMV-seronegative.

This chain uses TRBV5-1 with TRBJ2-7; D unresolved. The CDR3 runs 13 residues. CDR1 is SGHRS, CDR2 YFSETQ, per germline. With 0 bases removed from V and 3 bases from J, the gap between germline ends came to 7 bases. The CDR3 nucleotides are TGCGCCAGCAGCTTGGGGCAGTTCTACGAGCAGTACTTC. This encodes CASSLGQFYEQYF.

The chain uses TRBV11-3 and TRBJ1-4; D possibly corresponds to TRBD1 (5 bases). Germline CDR1 and CDR2: SGHNT and YENEEA. The CDR3 is 15 amino acids. The germline V and J ends were trimmed by 5 bases and 3 bases, with 13 bases remaining between them. This CDR3 reads CASSLGLKANEKLFF. Here the CDR3 DNA reads TGTGCCAGCAGCCTGGGGCTAAAAGCTAATGAAAAACTGTTTTTT.

This clone was counted a single time. CDR3 bases: TGTGCCAGCAGCCAAGGCGGGAAAGATATCTATGGCTACACCTTC. This gives the protein CASSQGGKDIYGYTF. The V call is TRBV14, the J call TRBJ1-2; no clear D gene. CDR3 length: 15 amino acids. V was clipped by 1 base and J by 4 bases, with 13 bases between them. Per germline, CDR1 SGHDN and CDR2 FVKESK.

This chain connects TRBV7-6 to TRBJ1-1, with TRBD1 matching 7 bases. This CDR3 is built from 14 residues. Germline loops: CDR1 SGHVS, CDR2 FNYEAQ. The V segment lost 1 base and the J segment 4 bases; nucleotides outside the gene matches: 3. In nucleotides, the CDR3 is TGTGCCAGCAGCTTAGGACAGGGTAGCACTGAAGCTTTCTTT. Its translation: CASSLGQGSTEAFF.

This clone was observed at least ten times. The genes are TRBV29-1 and TRBJ2-5; TRBD1 matches 9 bases. V shed 2 bases, J shed 5 bases, and the junction held 3 bases outside the gene matches. The CDR3 length is 13 residues. From germline, CDR1 is SQVTM and CDR2 ANQGSEA. The CDR3 DNA reads as TGCAGCGTTGAACCGGACAGGGGTGAGACCCAGTACTTC. This gives the protein CSVEPDRGETQYF.